The TCR beta chain described here comes from a study of blood T cells in healthy people across ages (dated by TCRdb to the mid-2010s). As for the study more broadly: Template switching captured roughly one uniquely barcoded TCR beta cDNA molecule per two T cells in model experiments. Donors of different ages were randomly distributed across sequencing lanes to avoid experimental bias. The study analyzed two additional independent replicas of 1 million unique cDNA reads from the same blood draw for two donors, one aged 18 to 30 and one aged 80 or older. Donors were grouped into four age groups: young (average roughly 15 years), middle-aged (around 39), aged (around 56) and long-lived (about 82). Age-related changes in TCR beta repertoire diversity were measured in the study by deep sequencing normalized with unique cDNA molecular identifiers.

The method was 5' RACE. Sequenced using an Illumina HiSeq 2500. A second PCR of about 6 to 11 cycles was run with a J-beta primer mix and a sample-barcoded 5' primer. Each TCR beta cDNA molecule received a unique molecular identifier from a template-switch 5' adaptor carrying 12 random nucleotides. At least 3 million CDR3-containing paired-end reads were obtained from each sample. First-strand cDNA synthesis was performed from all RNA using the Mint cDNA synthesis kit, with priming by a TRBC-specific oligonucleotide. After uracil-DNA glycosylase treatment, a first 18-cycle PCR used universal primers M1SS and BC2_uni_R on all cDNA. On the authors' methods: For normalization, 1 million high-quality reads were randomly selected from each sample, with every read carrying a distinct molecular identifier. Reads sharing molecular identifiers were discarded rather than binned into consensus sequences. CDR3 identification, clonotype clustering and error correction used MiTCR with a Q25 quality threshold and the strictest error-elimination algorithm. A nonparametric unseen species model with Euler transformation was used to estimate a lower bound on total TCR beta diversity. TCRdb redid the processing of the public reads, applying fastp at Q25 and MiXCR, and retained in-frame beta chains. One record per CDR3 amino acid sequence lists the most common genes and DNA. The V and J calls and clone size are TCRdb's, not the authors'. The sample table shows roughly 500,000 distinct CDR3 sequences, and 25% to 30% are seen once. Roughly 18% of the sample goes to the ten largest clones.

Donors were about 36 systemically healthy Caucasian individuals from Russia aged 6 to 90 years. Each donor gave ten milliliters of peripheral blood, collected into EDTA-treated Vacutainer tubes. Ficoll-Paque density-gradient centrifugation was used to isolate PBMCs, with at least 6.5 million per sample. Total RNA was extracted from PBMCs with Trizol reagent, with at least 6 micrograms obtained per sample. For every donor, an aliquot of PBMCs went through flow cytometry to measure the percentages of naive CD45RAhigh/CD27high T cells. A few counts support this clonotype. Its recognized antigen is unknown. One base away there is no much larger clone; base qualities are not given. Study-wide conclusions, independent of this receptor: Because profiling used bulk unsorted PBMCs, naive and antigen-experienced compartments could not be compared conclusively. Donor CMV infection status was unknown, potentially confounding age-related changes in expanded clonotypes. A strong correlation was found between observed TCR beta diversity and the percentage of naive T cells measured by flow cytometry. Observed TCR beta diversity per million T cells fell roughly linearly with age, and a significant reduction was already apparent by age roughly 41. Estimates of total diversity based on one million sequenced T cells were regarded as lower bounds and as underestimates. Compared with the aged group, more naive CD4+ T cells, fewer expanded clones and increased TCR diversity were shown by the long-lived group, suggesting age selection.

The source of this sequence is a woman between 65 and 79 years old in good health. The specimen was blood.

The nucleotides are TGCGCCAGCAGCCGCTCTGCGGACAGGAGCCTTGGTGGCTACACCTTC. This translates into CASSRSADRSLGGYTF. This chain joins TRBV4-1 to TRBJ1-2; 7 of the junction bases match TRBD1. From V the trimming removes 4 bases and from J it removes 7 bases, while the gene matches leave 15 bases of the junction unaccounted for. From its cysteine to its phenylalanine, the CDR3 spans 16 amino acids. The kept DNA is CDR3 alone, 48 bases in frame from the first base. CDR1 and CDR2 were assigned from the germline V gene as MGHRA and YSYEKL.